The entry that follows covers one TCR beta chain sequence. The entry originates in a study of T-cell memory formation after mild COVID-19. TCRdb processed the 5' RACE reads anew with MiXCR; each CDR3 protein has one entry. The sample lists roughly 480,000 distinct CDR3 sequences; roughly 25% were seen once. The length of the CDR3 is 16 residues. V lost 4 bases and J lost 1, with 16 bases in between. CDR1 is SEHNR, CDR2 FQNEAQ, per germline (reference sequence). The chain combines TRBV7-9 with TRBJ1-1, with unresolved D. The sequenced sample consisted of PBMCs or a T cell subset sorted from them (not recorded which). This TCR was recovered from an adult woman who had mild COVID-19 (a few samples of this study predate the infection). Cell type and time point are not known. CDR3 DNA: TGTGCCAGCAGCTCGCAATTGGGCATCGGGAACACTGAAGCTTTCTTT. Translated: CASSSQLGIGNTEAFF. The full variable domain, rest sourced from reference TRBV7-9 and TRBJ1-1, is DTGVSQNPRHKITKRGQNVTFRCDPISEHNRLYWYRQTLGQGPEFLTYFQNEAQLEKSRLLSDRFSAERPKGSFSTLEIQRTEQGDSAMYLCASSSQLGIGNTEAFFGQGTRLTVV.